This paragraph reports one TCR beta chain. What it binds is not known. Germline loops: CDR1 SGHTA, CDR2 FQGNSA. The CDR3 runs 18 residues. V shed 5 bases and J 7 bases; nucleotides not matched to a gene: 18. Vbeta (60) and Jbeta (13) primers were used in the PCR. The method was immunoSEQ multiplex PCR; TCRdb's version includes in-frame clones alone and lacks a portion of them. The table has under 150,000 clones, 81% seen once. The data originate from a study of cytomegalovirus exposure and HLA in healthy donors. The study's findings and limits: Investigators reported 150 to 200 TCR beta chains as tied to cytomegalovirus.

The sequenced sample was PBMCs. This sequence joins TRBV7-2 and TRBJ2-2; TRBD2 aligns across 8 bases. This receptor was obtained from a man aged 18 to 29 in good health and CMV-seronegative. DNA for the CDR3: TGTGCCAGCAGCCCCCGCGGCGGGCTAGCGGGTATTGGCGGGGAGCTGTTTTTT. It specifies CASSPRGGLAGIGGELFF. Full variable domain (missing parts from reference TRBV7-2 and TRBJ2-2): GAGVSQSPSNKVTEKGKDVELRCDPISGHTALYWYRQSLGQGLEFLIYFQGNSAPDKSGLPSDRFSAERTGGSVSTLTIQRTQQEDSAVYLCASSPRGGLAGIGGELFFGEGSRLTVL.